This T cell receptor beta chain was observed in a study of blood T cell repertoires in COVID-19. Authors' processing steps: Cell counts per sample came from amplifying reference gene primers. TCRdb's table, derived via immunoSEQ multiplex PCR, lists solely in-frame clones and lacks some. From that table come the V and J calls and clone size; the DNA was used to work out D and trimming. Of some 170,000 clones listed, about 90% were seen once; the top ten hold less than 1.5%. CDR3 length equals 13 residues. V gave up 7 bases and J gave up 6 bases, with 12 bases separating them. Sequencing was done on a sample of PBMCs or T cells enriched from blood (not recorded which). V gene TRBV12-3 or TRBV12-4 combines with J gene TRBJ1-4, with D possibly matching TRBD1 (6 bases). This TCR came from a human donor with acute COVID-19. The donor label of this sample is uncertain. The CDR3 DNA reads TGTGCCAGCACTTTCGGGACACATGAAAAACTGTTTTTT. Protein sequence: CASTFGTHEKLFF.